Sequencing of this T cell receptor (beta chain) was carried out in a study of cytomegalovirus exposure and HLA in healthy donors. Concerning this clone: Its antigen remains unidentified.

Unmatched junction bases numbered 9, after V lost 0 bases and J lost 8 bases. The CDR3 runs to 18 residues. CDR1 and CDR2 from the germline V gene are LGHNA and YSLEER. Study outcomes and limitations: Among TCR sequences, most were rare, though some public TCRs appeared in many donors. For TCR beta chains, V- and J-gene trimming was later linked to a missense DCLRE1C variant.

PCR used 60 Vbeta primers and 13 Jbeta primers. Assay: immunoSEQ multiplex PCR; the TCRdb copy retains only in-frame clones and omits some. Here the sample spans over 150,000 clones, around 68% being singletons. Specimen: PBMCs. The sequence was obtained from a man aged 50 or older in good health and CMV-seronegative. The V and J genes are TRBV4-3 and TRBJ2-6; 11 nucleotides agree with TRBD1. The CDR3 spells CASSQEGTGGLWSNVLTF. The CDR3 bases are TGCGCCAGCAGCCAAGAAGGGACAGGGGGTCTCTGGTCCAACGTCCTGACTTTC.